This T cell receptor (beta chain) was found in a study of blood T cell repertoires in COVID-19. Study background: PBMCs, B-cell-depleted T cells, or T cells were the source of the cDNA or gDNA that made up the material.

The authors' processing: Quantification of nucleated cells was approximated via reference gene primer amplification. Sequenced by immunoSEQ multiplex PCR; TCRdb stores in-frame clones only, minus some. For V, J and clone size, that table is used; D and trimming come from the DNA. The data show some 320,000 clones, roughly 85% seen once. This CDR3 comprises 15 residues. Germline loops: CDR1 GTSNPN, CDR2 SVGIG (reference sequence). The germline V and J ends were trimmed by 2 bases and 5 bases, with 13 bases remaining between them. Sequencing was carried out using peripheral blood. The TCR originated in a human donor in a cohort sampled during active COVID-19. V usage is TRBV30 and J usage is TRBJ1-6; D uncertain. The CDR3 nucleotides are TGTGCCTGGAGTCAGGTACAGATGAATAATTCACCCCTCCACTTT. Protein product: CAWSQVQMNNSPLHF. Looking up the rest from reference TRBV30 and TRBJ1-6 gives the full variable domain: SQTIHQWPATLVQPVGSPLSLECTVEGTSNPNLYWYRQAAGRGLQLLFYSVGIGQISSEVPQNLSASRPQDRQFILSSKKLLLSDSGFYLCAWSQVQMNNSPLHFGNGTRLTVT.